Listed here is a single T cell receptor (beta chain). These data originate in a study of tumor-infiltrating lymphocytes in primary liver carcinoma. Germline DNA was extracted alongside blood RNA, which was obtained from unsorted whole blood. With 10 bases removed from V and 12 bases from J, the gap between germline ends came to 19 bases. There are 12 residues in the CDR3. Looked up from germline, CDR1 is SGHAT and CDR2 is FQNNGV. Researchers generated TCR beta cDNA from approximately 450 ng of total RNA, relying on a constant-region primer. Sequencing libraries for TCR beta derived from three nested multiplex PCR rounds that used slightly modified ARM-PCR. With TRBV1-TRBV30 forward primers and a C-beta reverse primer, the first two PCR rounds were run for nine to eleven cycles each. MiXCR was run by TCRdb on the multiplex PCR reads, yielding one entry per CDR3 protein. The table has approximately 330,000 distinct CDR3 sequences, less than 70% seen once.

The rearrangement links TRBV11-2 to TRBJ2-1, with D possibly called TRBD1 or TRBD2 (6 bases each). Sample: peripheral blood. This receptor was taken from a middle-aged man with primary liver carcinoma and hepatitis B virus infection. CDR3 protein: CATLEREGGQFF. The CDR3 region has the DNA TGTGCCACCCTAGAGCGTGAGGGGGGGCAGTTCTTC.